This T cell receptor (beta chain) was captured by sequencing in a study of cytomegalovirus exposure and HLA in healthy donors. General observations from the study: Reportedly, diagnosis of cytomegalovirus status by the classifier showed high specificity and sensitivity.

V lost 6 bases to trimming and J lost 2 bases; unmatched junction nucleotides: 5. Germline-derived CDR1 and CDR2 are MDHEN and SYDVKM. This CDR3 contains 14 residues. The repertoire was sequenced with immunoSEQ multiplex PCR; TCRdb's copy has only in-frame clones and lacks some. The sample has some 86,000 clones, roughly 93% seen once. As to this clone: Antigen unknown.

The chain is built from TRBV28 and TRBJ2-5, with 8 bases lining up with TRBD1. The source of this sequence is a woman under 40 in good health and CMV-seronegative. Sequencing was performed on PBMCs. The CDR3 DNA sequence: TGTGCCAGCAGGCTAGACAGGGGACAAGAGACCCAGTACTTC. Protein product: CASRLDRGQETQYF.